The next 24 T cell receptor beta chains were all read from a single sample in a study of T cells in localized non-small cell lung cancer (dated by TCRdb to about 2020). Receptors were amplified or captured by the immunoSEQ multiplex PCR assay. Sourced from immuneACCESS, this table was stored by TCRdb with only in-frame sequences that have V and J called. A share of the clones is absent; for the studies checked, an unresolved V gene accounts for under half, and the remainder has no known explanation. This sample comprises 25,000 or so clones, just over 90% of them detected only once. The biggest ten clones account for about 7% of the sample. Here the sequenced sample was peripheral blood, taken before any cancer treatment. The receptors derive from a woman aged 35-75 years with stage I lung adenocarcinoma.

The V and J genes are TRBV7-8 and TRBJ2-1, with 9 bases aligning to TRBD2. The CDR3 has 16 residues. The trim removed 4 bases at V and 9 bases at J, leaving 13 bases unmatched. Looked up from germline, CDR1 is SGHVS and CDR2 is FQNEAQ. The CDR3 here is CASSSMFSGRFPEQFF. CDR3 sequence (DNA): TGTGCCAGCAGCTCCATGTTCAGCGGGAGGTTTCCTGAGCAGTTCTTC.

This clone was seen only a few times. V is TRBV6-4 and J is TRBJ2-2; TRBD1 agrees at 10 bases. CDR1 is MRHNA, CDR2 SNTAGT, per germline. After removal of 6 bases from V and 5 bases from J, the junction contained 9 bases not matched to a gene. The CDR3 is 16 amino acids. The CDR3 region has the DNA TGTGCCAGCAGCTACTCTGGACAGGGGGAGACCGGGGAGCTGTTTTTT. Protein: CASSYSGQGETGELFF.

The rearrangement uses TRBV5-6 and TRBJ1-2; tentative D call: TRBD1 (6 bases). Trimming pared 6 bases from V and 5 bases from J, leaving 14 bases between. The V gene's germline CDR1 is SGHDT and CDR2 YYEEEE. The CDR3 has 13 amino acids. The CDR3 region is CASTLGGPYGYTF. The DNA of the CDR3 is TGTGCCAGCACCCTCGGGGGGCCATATGGCTACACCTTC.

The V gene is TRBV7-9, the J gene TRBJ1-3; no reliable D call. The CDR3 spans 13 residues. Trimming shortened V by 5 bases and J by 4 bases, and 9 bases separated the two germline ends. Germline V lookup: CDR1 SEHNR, CDR2 FQNEAQ (reference sequence). Written as DNA, the CDR3 is TGTGCCAGCAGCCTAACTAAGGGAAACACCATATATTTT. This translates into CASSLTKGNTIYF.

This rearrangement joins TRBV27 to TRBJ2-3; 8 bases are a match to TRBD1. Losses at the gene ends were 2 bases for V and 2 bases for J; bases not matched to a gene: 6. Per the germline V gene, CDR1 is MNHEY and CDR2 is SMNVEV (reference sequence). The CDR3 length is 16 residues. The CDR3 spells CASSLQGAPITDTQYF. The CDR3 coding sequence is TGTGCCAGCAGTTTACAGGGGGCTCCCATCACAGATACGCAGTATTTT.

This chain links TRBV5-6 with TRBJ1-2; TRBD1 aligns across 9 bases. This CDR3 contains 18 residues. Germline lookup yields CDR1 SGHDT and CDR2 YYEEEE. The trim removed 0 bases at V and 4 bases at J, leaving 13 bases unmatched. CDR3 sequence: CASSLAPAGTGSSYGYTF. The CDR3 DNA reads TGTGCCAGCAGCTTGGCACCAGCCGGGACAGGGAGCTCCTATGGCTACACCTTC.

The chain couples TRBV21-1 to TRBJ2-4; TRBD1 is the table's D call and was not checked against the DNA. TRBV21-1 is an annotated pseudogene. This CDR3 spans 20 amino acids. CDR3 coding DNA: TGTGCCAGCCGCATAGCAACCGTACAGGGTAGTACTCCGGCCAAAAACATTCAGTACTTC. Amino acid sequence: CASRIATVQGSTPAKNIQYF.

The chain joins TRBV10-2 to TRBJ2-5; 8 bases match TRBD2. Germline loops: CDR1 WSHSY, CDR2 SAAADI. The CDR3 has 14 amino acids. The J segment lost 4 bases and the V segment lost 2 bases, leaving 3 bases of the junction unmatched. The CDR3 spells CASSEPGTRETQYF. The CDR3 nucleotides are TGCGCCAGCAGTGAGCCCGGGACTAGAGAGACCCAGTACTTC.

The gene calls are TRBV2 and TRBJ2-1; D not certain. The ends were cut back, 6 bases at V and 0 bases at J, with 12 bases in the middle. Germline loops: CDR1 SNHLY, CDR2 FYNNEI. The CDR3 consists of 15 residues. CDR3 DNA sequence: TGTGCCAGCAGCCCAAGTAGAAGCTCCTACAATGAGCAGTTCTTC. The encoded protein is CASSPSRSSYNEQFF.

The CDR3 reads CASAGQWIAKNIQYF. CDR3 DNA sequence: TGTGCCAGCGCGGGGCAATGGATAGCCAAAAACATTCAGTACTTC. This sequence joins TRBV28 and TRBJ2-4; TRBD2 is a possible D gene (6 bases). V was pared by 8 bases and J by 0 bases, with 14 bases between. CDR1 is MDHEN, CDR2 SYDVKM, per germline. The CDR3 loop spans 15 amino acids.

The CDR3 sequence is CASSPWTGSAGVNTEAFF. CDR3 sequence (DNA): TGCGCCAGCAGCCCCTGGACAGGATCAGCGGGGGTGAACACTGAAGCTTTCTTT. The V call is TRBV5-1, the J call TRBJ1-1; the match to TRBD1 covers 7 bases. Trimming removed 4 bases from V and 0 bases from J; junction bases left unmatched: 15. Germline V gives CDR1 SGHRS, CDR2 YFSETQ. CDR3 size: 18 residues. Together with reference TRBV5-1 and TRBJ1-1, the CDR3 gives the full variable domain: KAGVTQTPRYLIKTRGQQVTLSCSPISGHRSVSWYQQTPGQGLQFLFEYFSETQRNKGNFPGRFSGRQFSNSRSEMNVSTLELGDSALYLCASSPWTGSAGVNTEAFFGQGTRLTVV.

V usage is TRBV5-4 and J usage is TRBJ2-1, with 7 positions matching TRBD1. CDR3 length: 14 residues. V gave up 2 bases and J gave up 8 bases; unmatched junction bases: 7. In germline, CDR1 is SGHNT, CDR2 YYREEE (reference sequence). The CDR3 DNA follows: TGTGCCAGCAGCTTTCCAGGGGGTAAGGATGAGCAGTTCTTC. Encoded protein: CASSFPGGKDEQFF.

The rearrangement joins TRBV7-9 to TRBJ2-3, with D maybe TRBD1 (5 bases). Germline CDR1 SEHNR, CDR2 FQNEAQ (reference sequence). Trimming took 6 bases from V and 1 from J, leaving 20 bases between them. The CDR3 is 17 residues long. The CDR3 loop reads CASRTSPGKKGTDTQYF. The CDR3 nucleotides read TGTGCCAGCAGAACCAGTCCAGGGAAAAAAGGCACAGATACGCAGTATTTT.

This chain uses TRBV15 with TRBJ2-5; TRBD1 matches 7 bases. CDR1 and CDR2 (germline): LNHNV, YYDKDF (reference sequence). Trimming removed 2 bases from V and 7 bases from J; junction bases left unmatched: 7. CDR3 length: 14 residues. CDR3 residues: CATSRTGAGWTQYF. The CDR3 DNA follows: TGTGCCACCAGCAGAACAGGGGCAGGGTGGACCCAGTACTTC.

The gene calls are TRBV5-1 and TRBJ2-7; 9 nucleotides align to TRBD2. The V gene's germline CDR1 is SGHRS and CDR2 YFSETQ. V dropped 0 bases and J dropped 4; count of bases not matched to a gene: 5. This CDR3 contains 15 residues. The CDR3 loop reads CASSLDRTSEYEQYF. The DNA of the CDR3 is TGCGCCAGCAGCTTGGACCGGACTAGCGAATACGAGCAGTACTTC.

This rearrangement joins TRBV5-1 to TRBJ2-3; D ambiguous. Looked up from germline, CDR1 is SGHRS and CDR2 is YFSETQ. The CDR3 covers 14 residues. Trimming removed 0 bases from V and 3 bases from J, with 8 bases in between. The DNA of the CDR3 is TGCGCCAGCAGCTTGGGACTCCAAACAGATACGCAGTATTTT. This encodes CASSLGLQTDTQYF.

The V and J genes are TRBV28 and TRBJ2-7; a weak D match, TRBD2 (7 bases). The ends were cut back, 1 base at V and 2 bases at J, with 15 bases in the middle. Germline V CDR1 and CDR2: MDHEN, SYDVKM. This CDR3 comprises 16 residues. The CDR3 protein is CASSLYGGPRPYEQYF. DNA for the CDR3: TGTGCCAGCAGTTTATACGGGGGGCCGAGGCCCTACGAGCAGTACTTC.

The chain carries TRBV30 and TRBJ2-5; D may correspond to TRBD1 or TRBD2 (5 bases each). The V gene's germline CDR1 is GTSNPN and CDR2 SVGIG (reference sequence). This CDR3 has 13 amino acids. Between the trimmed V and J ends, which lost 1 base and 5 bases, there was a span of 11 bases. The CDR3 spells CAWSAGSGETQYF. The CDR3 region has the DNA TGTGCCTGGAGTGCAGGGTCGGGGGAGACCCAGTACTTC.

The table lists this clone with a few counts. V is TRBV10-3 and J is TRBJ1-6, with TRBD1 identical over 11 bases. The V segment lost 4 bases and the J segment 17 bases; nucleotides outside the gene matches: 7. This CDR3 contains 13 residues. Germline assignment: CDR1 ENHRY and CDR2 SYGVKD. CDR3 nucleotide sequence: TGTGCCATCAGTGTCGGGGACAGGGGGACGGTCCACTTT. Amino acids: CAISVGDRGTVHF.

CDR3 nucleotide sequence: TGTGCCACCAGCAGAGGATCCGCGGTCGATGAGCAGTTCTTC. Translating it yields CATSRGSAVDEQFF. V gene TRBV15 combines with J gene TRBJ2-1, with D hard to call. This CDR3 is built from 14 residues. V lost 1 base to trimming and J lost 8 bases, with 12 bases between them. CDR1 is LNHNV and CDR2 is YYDKDF in the germline V gene (reference sequence).

The chain links TRBV6-1 to TRBJ2-5, with TRBD2 matching over 10 bases. The V segment lost 4 bases and the J segment 0 bases; nucleotides outside the gene matches: 5. The CDR3 sequence is 16 residues long. CDR1 and CDR2 from the germline V gene are MNHNS and SASEGT. CDR3 nucleotides: TGTGCCAGCAGTGGGGGACTAGCGATAAACCAAGAGACCCAGTACTTC. Translation gives CASSGGLAINQETQYF.

This chain joins TRBV28 and TRBJ1-5; D is unclear. V lost 3 bases to trimming and J lost 0 bases, with 12 bases between them. CDR3 length equals 16 residues. CDR1 and CDR2 from the germline V gene are MDHEN and SYDVKM. Here the CDR3 DNA reads TGTGCCAGCAGTTTTCGGCGCTGGTATAGCAATCAGCCCCAGCATTTT. Residues: CASSFRRWYSNQPQHF.

This sequence joins TRBV7-2 and TRBJ1-1; tentatively, D is TRBD1 (5 bases). Germline V gives CDR1 SGHTA, CDR2 FQGNSA. The CDR3 is made up of 14 amino acids. The V end lost 5 bases, the J end lost 1 base, and 11 bases lay between the germline ends. The CDR3 is CASSRRGQNTEAFF. DNA for the CDR3: TGTGCCAGCAGCCGAAGGGGTCAGAACACTGAAGCTTTCTTT.

The rearrangement uses TRBV5-1 and TRBJ2-5; TRBD2 is a possible D gene (6 bases). V shed 2 bases and J shed 5 bases, with 16 bases lying between them. The CDR3 has 15 amino acids. The germline gives CDR1 SGHRS, CDR2 YFSETQ. CDR3 protein: CASSFNAGPGETQYF. DNA for the CDR3: TGCGCCAGCAGCTTTAATGCGGGACCCGGGGAGACCCAGTACTTC.